The 18 T cell receptor beta chains given below trace back to one sample, sequenced in a study of blood T cell repertoires in COVID-19. Some clones are missing from TCRdb's copy, which holds only in-frame ones; the method was immunoSEQ multiplex PCR. The data show 46,000 or so clones, with less than 85% seen just once and around 12% held by the top ten. The sample was peripheral blood. These receptors all stem from a human donor in a cohort sampled during active COVID-19.

The rearrangement uses TRBV19 and TRBJ2-5; D unresolved. This CDR3 spans 15 amino acids. V was clipped by 2 bases and J by 0 bases, with 10 bases between them. Germline values: CDR1 LNHDA, CDR2 SQIVND (reference sequence). The CDR3 region has the DNA TGTGCCAGTAGTATACATCTACAGAACCAAGAGACCCAGTACTTC. It yields the protein CASSIHLQNQETQYF.

This chain links TRBV12-3 or TRBV12-4 with TRBJ2-2; TRBD2 might be the D (6 bases). The CDR3 loop spans 13 amino acids. Trimming shortened V by 5 bases and J by 6 bases, and 10 bases separated the two germline ends. Here the CDR3 DNA reads TGTGCCAGCAGTCCTACTAGCCCCGGGGAGCTGTTTTTT. Translated, it gives CASSPTSPGELFF.

The chain has TRBV27 and TRBJ2-1, with a weak D call TRBD2 (7 bases). This CDR3 is 16 amino acids long. The germline V and J ends were trimmed by 2 bases and 4 bases, with 15 bases remaining between them. The germline V gene has CDR1 MNHEY and CDR2 SMNVEV (reference sequence). This chain's CDR3 is CASSLRSGGPYNEQFF. The CDR3 coding sequence is TGTGCCAGCAGTTTAAGGTCCGGGGGGCCTTACAATGAGCAGTTCTTC.

The chain employs TRBV10-3 and TRBJ2-7; weak D call: TRBD2 (5 bases). This CDR3 contains 13 residues. V lost 7 bases and J 0 bases, leaving 10 bases between the germline ends. Germline values: CDR1 ENHRY, CDR2 SYGVKD. CDR3 sequence reads: CAINERYSYEQYF. In nucleotides, the CDR3 is TGTGCCATCAACGAGCGGTACTCCTACGAGCAGTACTTC.

The rearrangement joins TRBV3-1 (or the pseudogene TRBV3-2) to TRBJ1-1; D not certain. The CDR3 has 12 amino acids. Germline CDR1 reads LGHDT; CDR2 reads YNNKEL (reference sequence). Trimming cost V 6 bases and J 10 bases, with 15 bases left between them. The CDR3 reads CASSLSSSGAFF. CDR3 nucleotide sequence: TGTGCCAGCAGTTTAAGCTCATCGGGAGCTTTCTTT.

The rearrangement joins TRBV19 to TRBJ2-7, with D perhaps TRBD2 (7 bases). Germline V gene data show CDR1 as LNHDA and CDR2 as SQIVND (reference sequence). V was shortened by 9 bases and J by 5 bases, with 20 bases between the two germline ends. CDR3 length: 14 residues. The CDR3 region has the DNA TGTGCCAGCCGTACCACGGGGGGCGTGGACGAGCAGTACTTC. Its translation: CASRTTGGVDEQYF.

J is TRBJ1-2 and V is TRBV30; D not certain. From germline, CDR1 is GTSNPN and CDR2 SVGIG (reference sequence). V lost 3 bases and J 5 bases, leaving 16 bases between the germline ends. The CDR3 covers 14 residues. CDR3 DNA: TGTGCCTGGAGACGGATCCGGGATCCATATGGCTACACCTTC. It is translated as CAWRRIRDPYGYTF.

The rearrangement links TRBV25-1 to TRBJ1-2, with D unresolved. CDR3 length equals 13 residues. Trimming took 7 bases from V and 4 from J, leaving 13 bases between them. CDR1 is MGHDK, CDR2 SYGVNS, per germline. The CDR3 DNA sequence: TGTGCCAGCAAGAGGGATCGGGCCTATGGCTACACCTTC. It yields the protein CASKRDRAYGYTF.

The chain is built from TRBV29-1 and TRBJ2-5; 8 nucleotides agree with TRBD1. V gave up 6 bases and J gave up 3 bases; unmatched junction bases: 3. CDR1 is SQVTM and CDR2 is ANQGSEA in the germline V gene. The CDR3 spans 12 residues. DNA of the CDR3: TGCAGCGTAGAACAGGGGGAAGAGACCCAGTACTTC. Amino acid sequence: CSVEQGEETQYF.

This chain joins TRBV6-5 and TRBJ1-1; D gene ambiguous. CDR3 length: 11 amino acids. Germline-derived CDR1 and CDR2 are MNHEY and SVGAGI. The germline V and J ends were trimmed by 7 bases and 10 bases, with 13 bases remaining between them. The CDR3: CASTNSLGAFF. The CDR3 DNA reads as TGTGCCAGCACTAATTCTCTTGGAGCTTTCTTT.

This chain links TRBV5-8 with TRBJ1-6; tentative D call: TRBD1 (6 bases). V gave up 3 bases and J gave up 2 bases, with 12 bases separating them. Germline-derived CDR1 and CDR2 are SGHTS and YDEGEE. The CDR3 has 16 residues. CDR3 DNA: TGTGCCAGCAGCTGGGAACAGGGCCCCTATAATTCACCCCTCCACTTT. Translation gives CASSWEQGPYNSPLHF.

The chain combines TRBV6-5 with TRBJ2-1; 7 nucleotides line up with TRBD2. The germline V gene encodes CDR1 MNHEY and CDR2 SVGAGI. The CDR3 spans 15 residues. With 6 bases clipped from V and 7 bases from J, the junction kept 12 bases outside the gene matches. In DNA form, the CDR3 reads TGTGCCAGCAGGTTAAGGTCACTCGGGAGGAATGAGCAGTTCTTC. It is translated as CASRLRSLGRNEQFF.

The V gene is TRBV4-3, the J gene TRBJ2-6, with 9 positions matching TRBD1. Looked up from germline, CDR1 is LGHNA and CDR2 is YSLEER. J gave up 0 bases and V 4 bases, and 4 bases lay outside the gene matches. This CDR3 contains 17 residues. Here the CDR3 reads CASSRGTGRSGANVLTF. The DNA of the CDR3 is TGCGCCAGCAGCCGCGGGACAGGGCGCTCTGGGGCCAACGTCCTGACTTTC.

The chain combines TRBV7-2 with TRBJ2-7, with D unclear. Germline V CDR1 and CDR2: SGHTA, FQGNSA. V gave up 4 bases and J gave up 0 bases, with 4 bases separating them. This CDR3 is built from 12 residues. CDR3 nucleotides: TGTGCCAGCAGCTCTAACTCCTACGAGCAGTACTTC. It is translated as CASSSNSYEQYF. The full variable domain, its missing parts supplied by reference TRBV7-2 and TRBJ2-7, is GAGVSQSPSNKVTEKGKDVELRCDPISGHTALYWYRQSLGQGLEFLIYFQGNSAPDKSGLPSDRFSAERTGGSVSTLTIQRTQQEDSAVYLCASSSNSYEQYFGPGTRLTVT.

The DNA for the CDR3 is TGTGCCAGCAGCTTGGCATCAGGGTCTAACTATGGCTACACCTTC. Its protein is CASSLASGSNYGYTF. This sequence joins TRBV5-6 and TRBJ1-2; TRBD1 might be the D (5 bases). There are 15 residues in the CDR3. V was clipped by 0 bases and J by 0 bases, with 9 bases between them. Germline values: CDR1 SGHDT, CDR2 YYEEEE.

The rearrangement joins TRBV3-1 (or the pseudogene TRBV3-2) to TRBJ2-7, with a tentative D call TRBD2 (7 bases). Trimming removed 0 bases at V and 7 bases at J, with 13 bases between. CDR1 LGHDT and CDR2 YNNKEL come from the germline V gene (reference sequence). This CDR3 is built from 14 residues. CDR3 amino acids: CASSQDRGAAEQYF. The CDR3, as DNA: TGTGCCAGCAGCCAAGATCGGGGGGCGGCTGAGCAGTACTTC.

The rearrangement uses TRBV12-3 or TRBV12-4 and TRBJ2-7, with no clear D. The length of the CDR3 is 13 residues. The V gene lost 6 bases and the J gene lost 3 bases, with 12 bases spanning the gap. CDR3 coding DNA: TGTGCCAGCAGCCCTCATCTCGGCTACGAGCAGTACTTC. Amino acids: CASSPHLGYEQYF.

The chain carries TRBV18 and TRBJ1-3; D is uncertain. In germline, CDR1 is KGHSH, CDR2 LQKENI. With 5 bases removed from V and 0 bases from J, the gap between germline ends came to 8 bases. The CDR3 spans 14 residues. The CDR3 DNA reads TGTGCCAGCTCATTGCCACACTCTGGAAACACCATATATTTT. Its protein is CASSLPHSGNTIYF.